This TCR beta chain was identified during a study of Ad26.COV2.S vaccination and SARS-CoV-2 variants. Background on the study: Administration of Ad26.COV2.S was intramuscular, either once or twice 56 days apart.

Libraries were prepared by immunoSEQ multiplex PCR; TCRdb keeps only in-frame clonotypes and omits some of them. Of around 270,000 clones listed, around 90% are singletons. Treatment here: some 20 received Ad26.COV2.S at low or high dose, single or two shots; 5 received placebo; per-sample allocation not given. Day 63 after the first injection of vaccine or placebo was the sampling time. Boston hosted the donor, who was an adult aged 18-55 years. Per germline, CDR1 LNHNV and CDR2 YYDKDF (reference sequence). Trimming at V came to 2 bases and at J to 4 bases, leaving 13 bases not matched to a gene. The CDR3 spans 19 residues.

The sequences come from peripheral blood, collected in a trial of Ad26.COV2.S vaccine versus placebo. The clonotype originates from a person aged 18 to 65 who received the Ad26.COV2.S COVID-19 vaccine or a placebo. The J gene is TRBJ2-1, the V gene TRBV15, with 11 bases matching TRBD2. CDR3 DNA: TGTGCCACCAGCAGATCCGGGACTAGCGGCTCCACTAATTACAATGAGCAGTTCTTC. This sequence encodes CATSRSGTSGSTNYNEQFF.